This passage covers 15 T cell receptor beta chains from one sample sequenced in a study of T cell repertoires in cytomegalovirus infection. One entry per CDR3 protein, called by TCRdb with MiXCR from the reads. This table has approximately 150,000 distinct CDR3 sequences, less than 25% appearing once. The antigens these receptors bind are not known. The sample in question was CD8+ T cells from cultured PBMCs, obtained from culture after CMV antigen stimulation. These receptors originate from a human donor in good health (CMV status not recorded). Some clones in this sample may be carry-over from other donors' samples.

This clonotype was seen only a few times. The rearrangement links TRBV19 to TRBJ1-5; 9 bases fit TRBD1. In germline, CDR1 is LNHDA, CDR2 SQIVND (reference sequence). V dropped 7 bases and J dropped 4; count of bases not matched to a gene: 8. The CDR3 has 15 amino acids. CDR3 region: CASTLGTGSNQPQHF. The CDR3 bases are TGTGCCAGTACTCTCGGGACAGGGAGTAATCAGCCCCAGCATTTT.

The rearrangement uses TRBV19 and TRBJ1-5, with TRBD1 as a possible D gene (5 bases). Germline V lookup: CDR1 LNHDA, CDR2 SQIVND (reference sequence). The V end was cut by 4 bases, the J end by 4 bases, with 11 bases between. This CDR3 spans 14 amino acids. DNA of the CDR3: TGTGCCAGTAGTAATGTCCAGGGTAATCAGCCCCAGCATTTT. This translates into CASSNVQGNQPQHF. Based on the CDR3 plus reference TRBV19 and TRBJ1-5, the full variable domain is DGGITQSPKYLFRKEGQNVTLSCEQNLNHDAMYWYRQDPGQGLRLIYYSQIVNDFQKGDIAEGYSVSREKKESFPLTVTSAQKNPTAFYLCASSNVQGNQPQHFGDGTRLSIL.

This clonotype was seen more than once but under ten times. The rearrangement uses TRBV19 and TRBJ2-7; D not certain. V dropped 3 bases and J dropped 0 bases, with 12 bases sitting between them. Germline V gives CDR1 LNHDA, CDR2 SQIVND (reference sequence). The CDR3 covers 15 residues. CDR3 coding DNA: TGTGCCAGTAGTATCCTCCACACCGGCTCCTACGAGCAGTACTTC. Protein product: CASSILHTGSYEQYF. Drawing the rest from reference TRBV19 and TRBJ2-7, the complete variable domain is DGGITQSPKYLFRKEGQNVTLSCEQNLNHDAMYWYRQDPGQGLRLIYYSQIVNDFQKGDIAEGYSVSREKKESFPLTVTSAQKNPTAFYLCASSILHTGSYEQYFGPGTRLTVT.

In nucleotides, the CDR3 is TGTGCCAGCAAAGTGGGGACAGGGGGTTCACCCCTCCACTTT. As protein: CASKVGTGGSPLHF. The J gene is TRBJ1-6, the V gene TRBV27; the match to TRBD1 covers 11 bases. Unmatched junction bases numbered 5, after V lost 7 bases and J lost 9 bases. The CDR3 is 14 residues long. CDR1 is MNHEY, CDR2 SMNVEV, per germline (reference sequence).

This clonotype was picked up a small number of times. This chain joins TRBV9 and TRBJ1-1; 9 bases are shared with TRBD1. The V segment lost 4 bases and the J segment 4 bases; nucleotides outside the gene matches: 17. CDR1 is SGDLS, CDR2 YYNGEE, per germline. This CDR3 is 18 amino acids long. The CDR3, as DNA: TGTGCCAGCAGCCCTCGAGCTGGGACAGGGAAGTCGGCCACTGAAGCTTTCTTT. Protein product: CASSPRAGTGKSATEAFF.

The genes are TRBV4-1 and TRBJ2-3, with 7 bases identical to TRBD2. Trimming at V came to 1 base and at J to 1 base, leaving 2 bases not matched to a gene. Germline V lookup: CDR1 MGHRA, CDR2 YSYEKL. The length of the CDR3 is 15 residues. The CDR3 nucleotides are TGCGCCAGCAGCCAAGTCGCGGGGGGCACAGATACGCAGTATTTT. Its translation is CASSQVAGGTDTQYF.

This chain links TRBV7-2 with TRBJ2-1; perhaps TRBD1 as D (6 bases). V shed 7 bases and J shed 3 bases, with 13 bases lying between them. CDR1 is SGHTA and CDR2 is FQGNSA in the germline V gene. The CDR3 is 14 amino acids. The CDR3 region has the DNA TGTGCCAGCATGAGGGGGTCGGGCTACAATGAGCAGTTCTTC. Translation: CASMRGSGYNEQFF. The full variable domain, in which reference TRBV7-2 and TRBJ2-1 provide the parts outside the CDR3, is GAGVSQSPSNKVTEKGKDVELRCDPISGHTALYWYRQSLGQGLEFLIYFQGNSAPDKSGLPSDRFSAERTGGSVSTLTIQRTQQEDSAVYLCASMRGSGYNEQFFGPGTRLTVL.

V and J are TRBV29-1 and TRBJ2-5; possibly TRBD1 for D (6 bases). V was shortened by 1 base and J by 5 bases, with 14 bases between the two germline ends. This CDR3 contains 14 residues. Germline V CDR1 and CDR2: SQVTM, ANQGSEA. The CDR3 DNA reads TGCAGCGTTGAAGGTACAGGGATCGGGGAGACCCAGTACTTC. Translating gives CSVEGTGIGETQYF.

This chain joins TRBV6-1 and TRBJ2-7; 9 bases align to TRBD1. V dropped 2 bases and J dropped 3; count of bases not matched to a gene: 5. CDR3 length: 15 residues. CDR1 MNHNS and CDR2 SASEGT come from the germline V gene. In DNA, the CDR3 is TGTGCCAGCAGTGAATGGGGACAGGGTTACTACGAGCAGTACTTC. It specifies CASSEWGQGYYEQYF.

This clonotype was detected a few times. This chain links TRBV7-8 with TRBJ1-1; perhaps TRBD1 as D (5 bases). Trimming removed 5 bases from V and 1 base from J, with 20 bases in between. This CDR3 has 17 residues. Germline lookup yields CDR1 SGHVS and CDR2 FQNEAQ. CDR3 protein: CASSPRNLGLRNTEAFF. The CDR3 region has the DNA TGTGCCAGCAGCCCACGGAACCTGGGACTAAGGAACACTGAAGCTTTCTTT.

The chain joins TRBV9 to TRBJ2-7, with a tentative D call TRBD2 (7 bases). V shed 1 base and J shed 5 bases, with 10 bases lying between them. Germline lookup yields CDR1 SGDLS and CDR2 YYNGEE. The CDR3 consists of 13 residues. This CDR3 reads CASSVRGAHEQYF. The CDR3 bases are TGTGCCAGCAGCGTACGGGGGGCGCACGAGCAGTACTTC.

This clonotype was recorded a few times. The rearrangement links TRBV7-6 to TRBJ1-6, with D perhaps matching TRBD1 (5 bases). V lost 2 bases and J 7 bases, leaving 9 bases between the germline ends. Germline CDR1 reads SGHVS; CDR2 reads FNYEAQ. The CDR3 consists of 14 residues. The CDR3 DNA reads as TGTGCCAGCAGCTTAACAGACAGAAATTCACCCCTCCACTTT. Its translation: CASSLTDRNSPLHF.

The CDR3 protein is CASSPTGNQPQHF. The DNA of the CDR3 is TGTGCCAGCAGCCCGACAGGAAATCAGCCCCAGCATTTT. The gene calls are TRBV7-9 and TRBJ1-5; D is perhaps TRBD1 (6 bases). V lost 5 bases, J lost 4 bases, and 9 bases lay in between. The CDR3 covers 13 residues. Germline values: CDR1 SEHNR, CDR2 FQNEAQ (reference sequence).

This clonotype was seen a few times. This chain uses TRBV27 with TRBJ1-1; D not resolved. The CDR3 contains 14 residues. Germline V gene lookup returns CDR1 MNHEY and CDR2 SMNVEV (reference sequence). The V end was cut by 2 bases, the J end by 0 bases, with 7 bases between. CDR3 sequence: CASSLVRMNTEAFF. The CDR3 DNA reads as TGTGCCAGCAGTTTAGTAAGAATGAACACTGAAGCTTTCTTT.

The J gene is TRBJ2-7, the V gene TRBV30; D is undetermined. The CDR3 contains 14 residues. CDR1 and CDR2 from the germline V gene are GTSNPN and SVGIG (reference sequence). Trimming cost V 0 bases and J 3 bases, with 12 bases left between them. CDR3 amino acids: CAWSVLESDYEQYF. For the CDR3, the DNA is TGTGCCTGGAGTGTACTCGAGTCTGACTACGAGCAGTACTTC.